One and the same sample provided the 18 T cell receptor beta chains below, sequenced in a study of blood T cell repertoires in COVID-19. The table came from immunoSEQ multiplex PCR; TCRdb's copy has only in-frame clones and leaves some out. The sample holds about 300,000 clones; nearly 90% are singletons and the top ten take approximately 1.8%. Sequenced: peripheral blood. The receptors here all came from a woman aged 25 to 39 with COVID-19, enrolled during active disease.

This chain connects TRBV3-1 (or the pseudogene TRBV3-2) to TRBJ2-3, with D hard to call. The CDR3 is made up of 13 amino acids. The germline V and J ends were trimmed by 3 bases and 2 bases, with 6 bases remaining between them. Germline V gene sequence: CDR1 LGHDT, CDR2 YNNKEL (reference sequence). CDR3 DNA: TGTGCCAGCAGCCATGCGTTCACAGATACGCAGTATTTT. Translated, it gives CASSHAFTDTQYF.

DNA of the CDR3: TGTGCCAGCAGGGACAGCCAAGAGACCCAGTACTTC. Protein sequence: CASRDSQETQYF. The V gene is TRBV6-5, the J gene TRBJ2-5; weak D call: TRBD1 (6 bases). There are 12 residues in the CDR3. V dropped 6 bases and J dropped 1 base, with 6 bases sitting between them. The germline CDR1 and CDR2 sequences are MNHEY and SVGAGI.

This chain uses TRBV2 with TRBJ1-6, with 8 bases fitting TRBD1. The germline V gene has CDR1 SNHLY and CDR2 FYNNEI. J gave up 8 bases and V 6 bases, and 6 bases lay outside the gene matches. The CDR3 covers 14 residues. CDR3 in DNA: TGTGCCAGCAGGAGACAGGGGCTGGATTCACCCCTCCACTTT. It specifies CASRRQGLDSPLHF. Based on the CDR3 plus reference TRBV2 and TRBJ1-6, the full variable domain is EPEVTQTPSHQVTQMGQEVILRCVPISNHLYFYWYRQILGQKVEFLVSFYNNEISEKSEIFDDQFSVERPDGSNFTLKIRSTKLEDSAMYFCASRRQGLDSPLHFGNGTRLTVT.

This sequence joins TRBV6-5 and TRBJ2-1; 8 bases match TRBD2. J gave up 6 bases and V 6 bases, and 1 base lay outside the gene matches. Per the germline V gene, CDR1 is MNHEY and CDR2 is SVGAGI. This CDR3 contains 12 residues. The CDR3 nucleotides are TGTGCCAGCAGCGGGACTAGCAATGAGCAGTTCTTC. Its translation: CASSGTSNEQFF.

The CDR3 coding sequence is TGTGCCAGCAGCTTAGCGGGGGGGATGTACAATGAGCAGTTCTTC. Translating it yields CASSLAGGMYNEQFF. The chain uses TRBV11-2 and TRBJ2-1; 8 nucleotides align to TRBD2. The CDR3 totals 15 residues. Unmatched junction bases numbered 3, after V lost 1 base and J lost 4 bases. Germline CDR1 SGHAT, CDR2 FQNNGV.

CDR3: CAWSVARYSYHGYTF. In DNA form, the CDR3 reads TGTGCCTGGAGTGTAGCCCGTTACTCCTATCATGGCTACACCTTC. The rearrangement links TRBV30 to TRBJ1-2; D is undetermined. CDR3 length: 15 amino acids. Germline V gene lookup returns CDR1 GTSNPN and CDR2 SVGIG (reference sequence). Trimming cost V 0 bases and J 6 bases, with 17 bases left between them.

This chain uses TRBV11-1 with TRBJ2-7; D is undetermined. Trimming shortened V by 5 bases and J by 5 bases, and 16 bases separated the two germline ends. CDR3 length equals 14 residues. Germline values: CDR1 SGHAT, CDR2 FQDESV (reference sequence). This CDR3 is CASSTRRAGNEQYF. The CDR3 DNA reads TGTGCCAGCAGCACCCGCCGAGCTGGTAACGAGCAGTACTTC.

About this clone itself: The sample contains more than one DNA sequence encoding this CDR3. The CDR3 loop reads CASSRDRENGYTF. In DNA form, the CDR3 reads TGTGCCAGCAGCCGTGACAGGGAGAATGGCTACACCTTC. V gene TRBV27 combines with J gene TRBJ1-2, with 7 bases identical to TRBD1. The CDR3 totals 13 residues. Germline V lookup: CDR1 MNHEY, CDR2 SMNVEV (reference sequence). The V gene end was trimmed by 6 bases and the J gene end by 6 bases; junction bases not matched to a gene: 7.

This chain links TRBV9 with TRBJ2-1; 15 bases fit TRBD2. V lost 3 bases to trimming and J lost 0 bases; unmatched junction nucleotides: 10. Germline V gives CDR1 SGDLS, CDR2 YYNGEE. CDR3 length: 20 residues. CDR3 protein: CASSEGTSGGKRSSYNEQFF. CDR3 nucleotides: TGTGCCAGCAGCGAAGGGACTAGCGGGGGGAAAAGGAGCTCCTACAATGAGCAGTTCTTC. The complete variable domain, with remaining parts taken from reference TRBV9 and TRBJ2-1, reads DSGVTQTPKHLITATGQRVTLRCSPRSGDLSVYWYQQSLDQGLQFLIQYYNGEERAKGNILERFSAQQFPDLHSELNLSSLELGDSALYFCASSEGTSGGKRSSYNEQFFGPGTRLTVL.

The chain carries TRBV13 and TRBJ1-2, with 8 bases fitting TRBD1. V shed 5 bases and J 8 bases; nucleotides not matched to a gene: 10. The CDR3 extends over 14 amino acids. CDR1 PRHDT and CDR2 FYEKMQ come from the germline V gene (reference sequence). CDR3 nucleotides: TGTGCCAGCAGCACCGACAGGGGCAGGCACGGCTACACCTTC. This translates into CASSTDRGRHGYTF.

The gene calls are TRBV6-5 and TRBJ2-1; 9 nucleotides align to TRBD2. CDR3 size: 14 residues. J gave up 6 bases and V 5 bases, and 5 bases lay outside the gene matches. Germline V lookup: CDR1 MNHEY, CDR2 SVGAGI. This CDR3 reads CASSIAGEINEQFF. CDR3 nucleotides: TGTGCCAGCAGTATAGCGGGGGAGATCAATGAGCAGTTCTTC.

The genes are TRBV29-1 and TRBJ1-2; D perhaps matches TRBD1 (5 bases). Germline V lookup: CDR1 SQVTM, CDR2 ANQGSEA. The CDR3 totals 14 residues. V was clipped by 3 bases and J by 4 bases, with 15 bases between them. The CDR3 DNA is TGCAGCGTTGAGGTCTACGGGGGACTCTATGGCTACACCTTC. Encoded protein: CSVEVYGGLYGYTF.

The rearrangement joins TRBV5-4 to TRBJ1-2; 8 positions agree with TRBD1. Germline trimming cut 7 bases from V and 8 bases from J; bases unmatched to any gene: 16. This CDR3 is built from 15 residues. The germline CDR1 and CDR2 sequences are SGHNT and YYREEE (reference sequence). CDR3 sequence (DNA): TGTGCCAGCCAAGGGGGGGACAGGAATGTTGGCGGCTACACCTTC. Translating gives CASQGGDRNVGGYTF.

The rearrangement links TRBV19 to TRBJ1-1; a weak D match, TRBD1 (5 bases). V shed 4 bases and J shed 0 bases, with 6 bases lying between them. CDR1 and CDR2 from the germline V gene are LNHDA and SQIVND (reference sequence). CDR3 length: 13 amino acids. The CDR3 DNA follows: TGTGCCAGTAGTACAGGGCTGAACACTGAAGCTTTCTTT. Protein product: CASSTGLNTEAFF. The full variable domain, completed using reference TRBV19 and TRBJ1-1, is DGGITQSPKYLFRKEGQNVTLSCEQNLNHDAMYWYRQDPGQGLRLIYYSQIVNDFQKGDIAEGYSVSREKKESFPLTVTSAQKNPTAFYLCASSTGLNTEAFFGQGTRLTVV.

The chain recombines TRBV19 with TRBJ1-2, with D maybe TRBD1 (5 bases). This CDR3 comprises 14 residues. The germline V gene encodes CDR1 LNHDA and CDR2 SQIVND (reference sequence). V was clipped by 7 bases and J by 8 bases, with 20 bases between them. The CDR3 DNA follows: TGTGCCAGTAATGGGCTAGGGGATACGATGGGCTACACCTTC. Its translation: CASNGLGDTMGYTF.

J is TRBJ2-5 and V is TRBV7-6; a weak D match, TRBD1 (6 bases). Germline V gene lookup returns CDR1 SGHVS and CDR2 FNYEAQ. The CDR3 runs 15 residues. The V end was cut by 5 bases, the J end by 1 base, with 14 bases between. The CDR3 sequence: CASSHQWTAQETQYF. CDR3 coding DNA: TGTGCCAGCAGCCACCAGTGGACAGCCCAAGAGACCCAGTACTTC.

The CDR3 DNA sequence: TGTGCCAGCAGCAGCGGGACGGTCTCTGGAAACACCATATATTTT. Translation gives CASSSGTVSGNTIYF. The chain joins TRBV5-4 to TRBJ1-3; tentative D call: TRBD1 (5 bases). Between the trimmed V and J ends, which lost 4 bases and 0 bases, there was a span of 11 bases. Germline V gene data show CDR1 as SGHNT and CDR2 as YYREEE (reference sequence). CDR3 length equals 15 residues.

J is TRBJ1-2 and V is TRBV7-9; D is ambiguous. This CDR3 comprises 14 residues. Trimming stripped 5 bases from V and 1 base from J, with 11 bases between. CDR1 is SEHNR, CDR2 FQNEAQ, per germline (reference sequence). In DNA form, the CDR3 reads TGTGCCAGCAGCCCCTCCGGCGGTAACTATGGCTACACCTTC. Translated, it gives CASSPSGGNYGYTF.